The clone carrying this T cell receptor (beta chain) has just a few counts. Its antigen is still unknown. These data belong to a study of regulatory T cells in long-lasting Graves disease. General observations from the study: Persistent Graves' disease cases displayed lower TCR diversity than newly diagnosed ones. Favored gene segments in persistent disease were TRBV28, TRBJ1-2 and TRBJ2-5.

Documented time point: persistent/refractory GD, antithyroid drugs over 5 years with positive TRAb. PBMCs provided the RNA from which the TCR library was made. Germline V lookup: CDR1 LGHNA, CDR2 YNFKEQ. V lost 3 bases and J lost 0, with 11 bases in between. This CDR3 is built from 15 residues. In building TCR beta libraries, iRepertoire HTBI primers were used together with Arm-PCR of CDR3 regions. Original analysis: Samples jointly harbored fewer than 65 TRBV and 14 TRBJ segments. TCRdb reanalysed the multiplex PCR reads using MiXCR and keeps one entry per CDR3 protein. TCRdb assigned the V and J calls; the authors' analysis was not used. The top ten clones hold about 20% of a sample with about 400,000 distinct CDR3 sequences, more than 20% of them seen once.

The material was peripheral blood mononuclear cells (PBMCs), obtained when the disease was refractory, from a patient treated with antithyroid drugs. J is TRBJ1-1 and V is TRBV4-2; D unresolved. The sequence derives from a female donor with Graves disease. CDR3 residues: CASSQEVLMNTEAFF. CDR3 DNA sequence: TGTGCCAGCAGCCAGGAGGTTCTTATGAACACTGAAGCTTTCTTT.